Shown below are 32 T cell receptor beta chains from a single sample sequenced in a study of blood T cell repertoires in COVID-19. Measured with immunoSEQ multiplex PCR; TCRdb has only the in-frame clones, and not every one. The sample records 150,000 or so clones, 70% to 85% being singletons. Sequences were obtained from PBMCs or T cells enriched from blood (not recorded which). These TCRs come from a man aged 45 to 65 who had recovered from COVID-19.

The rearrangement uses TRBV6-4 and TRBJ2-2, with D maybe TRBD1 (6 bases). The V gene lost 2 bases and the J gene lost 3 bases, with 13 bases spanning the gap. Germline V gene data show CDR1 as MRHNA and CDR2 as SNTAGT. There are 16 residues in the CDR3. The CDR3 loop reads CASSDGGRGYTGELFF. CDR3 coding DNA: TGTGCCAGCAGTGACGGGGGCAGGGGCTACACCGGGGAGCTGTTTTTT.

V and J are TRBV6-5 and TRBJ1-5, with TRBD1 identical over 7 bases. Trimming cost V 4 bases and J 9 bases; bases outside gene matches: 12. Per germline, CDR1 MNHEY and CDR2 SVGAGI. The CDR3 is 15 amino acids. The CDR3: CASSSTGEVGRPQHF. In DNA, the CDR3 is TGTGCCAGCAGTTCCACAGGGGAGGTTGGTCGGCCCCAGCATTTT.

The chain is built from TRBV19 and TRBJ2-7; 10 bases map to TRBD1. CDR1 is LNHDA, CDR2 SQIVND, per germline (reference sequence). The CDR3 length is 15 residues. V gave up 6 bases and J gave up 1 base; unmatched junction bases: 6. CDR3 coding DNA: TGTGCCAGTAGATCTGGACAGGGGGGATCCTACGAGCAGTACTTC. Protein: CASRSGQGGSYEQYF. The full variable domain, its missing parts supplied by reference TRBV19 and TRBJ2-7, is DGGITQSPKYLFRKEGQNVTLSCEQNLNHDAMYWYRQDPGQGLRLIYYSQIVNDFQKGDIAEGYSVSREKKESFPLTVTSAQKNPTAFYLCASRSGQGGSYEQYFGPGTRLTVT.

The genes are TRBV15 and TRBJ1-3; D is unresolved. Germline-derived CDR1 and CDR2 are LNHNV and YYDKDF (reference sequence). V lost 0 bases, J lost 4 bases, and 7 bases lay in between. This CDR3 contains 14 residues. The CDR3 loop reads CATSRDFSGNTIYF. The CDR3 DNA follows: TGTGCCACCAGCAGAGATTTCTCCGGAAACACCATATATTTT.

The V call is TRBV5-4, the J call TRBJ2-7; TRBD1 is a possible D gene (6 bases). The CDR3 covers 15 residues. The germline V gene has CDR1 SGHNT and CDR2 YYREEE (reference sequence). Trimming shortened V by 4 bases and J by 3 bases, and 17 bases separated the two germline ends. In DNA form, the CDR3 reads TGTGCCAGCAGCCCCATCGACAGGAGAGTCTACGAGCAGTACTTC. Protein sequence: CASSPIDRRVYEQYF. Variable domain in full (rest from reference TRBV5-4 and TRBJ2-7): ETGVTQSPTHLIKTRGQQVTLRCSSQSGHNTVSWYQQALGQGPQFIFQYYREEENGRGNFPPRFSGLQFPNYSSELNVNALELDDSALYLCASSPIDRRVYEQYFGPGTRLTVT.

The V and J genes are TRBV7-2 and TRBJ2-3; 11 nucleotides match TRBD2. The germline V gene encodes CDR1 SGHTA and CDR2 FQGNSA. The CDR3 spans 18 residues. V trimming: 1 base; J trimming: 1 base; junction bases outside the gene matches: 7. CDR3 in DNA: TGTGCCAGCAGCTTAGAACTACTAGCGGGGGTCGGCACAGATACGCAGTATTTT. Amino acid sequence: CASSLELLAGVGTDTQYF.

This chain connects TRBV4-1 to TRBJ2-1; TRBD2 matches 12 bases. The germline gives CDR1 MGHRA, CDR2 YSYEKL. The CDR3 is 16 amino acids. V trimming: 4 bases; J trimming: 6 bases; junction bases outside the gene matches: 7. For the CDR3, the DNA is TGCGCCAGCAGCCTAGAGCTAGCGGGGGGGCCCAATGAGCAGTTCTTC. Translating it yields CASSLELAGGPNEQFF.

The chain combines TRBV12-3 or TRBV12-4 with TRBJ2-2; D not certain. V gave up 2 bases and J gave up 4 bases, with 5 bases separating them. The CDR3 runs 13 residues. The CDR3: CASSLWATGELFF. The CDR3, as DNA: TGTGCCAGCAGTTTATGGGCCACCGGGGAGCTGTTTTTT.

V and J are TRBV18 and TRBJ1-3; D not resolved. This CDR3 is 17 amino acids long. Trimming took 3 bases from V and 3 from J, leaving 18 bases between them. CDR1 KGHSH and CDR2 LQKENI come from the germline V gene. The CDR3: CASSPMVPTAGGNTIYF. The CDR3 DNA is TGTGCCAGCTCACCCATGGTCCCCACGGCAGGTGGAAACACCATATATTTT.

The gene calls are TRBV6-5 and TRBJ1-1, with 7 bases lining up with TRBD1. Germline assignment: CDR1 MNHEY and CDR2 SVGAGI. The CDR3 extends over 14 amino acids. The trim removed 4 bases at V and 5 bases at J, leaving 7 bases unmatched. The CDR3 coding sequence is TGTGCCAGCAGTTCCCCCCGGGACAGTACTGAAGCTTTCTTT. This gives the protein CASSSPRDSTEAFF.

CDR3 loop: CATSLAGSYNEQFF. As DNA, the CDR3 is TGTGCCACCAGTTTAGCGGGGTCTTACAATGAGCAGTTCTTC. V gene TRBV24-1 combines with J gene TRBJ2-1, with TRBD2 matching 8 bases. This CDR3 contains 14 residues. Trimming removed 6 bases from V and 4 bases from J; junction bases left unmatched: 4. Germline lookup yields CDR1 KGHDR and CDR2 SFDVKD.

The V gene is TRBV10-1, the J gene TRBJ2-6; weak D call: TRBD1 (5 bases). This CDR3 has 17 amino acids. The V end was cut by 1 base, the J end by 0 bases, with 10 bases between. Germline loops: CDR1 WNHNN, CDR2 SYGVQD (reference sequence). The CDR3 nucleotides are TGCGCCAGCAGTGAGTTCGGACACCGCTCTGGGGCCAACGTCCTGACTTTC. It codes for CASSEFGHRSGANVLTF.

This clone occurred many times. The rearrangement links TRBV7-9 to TRBJ2-7; 12 nucleotides align to TRBD2. This CDR3 region has 16 residues. The germline V gene encodes CDR1 SEHNR and CDR2 FQNEAQ (reference sequence). J was trimmed by 3 bases and V by 5 bases; bases with no gene match: 8. The CDR3 here is CASSPGLAGLYYEQYF. The CDR3 DNA follows: TGTGCCAGCAGCCCAGGACTAGCGGGACTGTACTACGAGCAGTACTTC.

The chain employs TRBV12-5 and TRBJ2-1, with 9 bases that match TRBD1. V trimming: 3 bases; J trimming: 7 bases; junction bases outside the gene matches: 13. Germline CDR1 is LGHNT and CDR2 is FRNRAP. The CDR3 runs to 17 residues. CDR3 DNA sequence: TGTGCTAGTGGTTTCACGGGACAGGGAACGGGAATTAATGAGCAGTTCTTC. Encoded protein: CASGFTGQGTGINEQFF.

V gene TRBV30 combines with J gene TRBJ1-4; a possible D gene is TRBD1 (5 bases). CDR1 is GTSNPN, CDR2 SVGIG, per germline (reference sequence). V lost 5 bases, J lost 0 bases, and 13 bases lay in between. CDR3 length: 15 residues. Here the CDR3 reads CAWQARVATNEKLFF. The DNA for the CDR3 is TGTGCCTGGCAGGCCAGGGTCGCAACTAATGAAAAACTGTTTTTT.

This clone came up a few times. The J gene is TRBJ1-5, the V gene TRBV5-5, with a weak D call TRBD1 (5 bases). The CDR3 sequence is 13 residues long. Trimming left V 6 bases short and J 5 bases short, with 12 bases between. CDR1 and CDR2 from the germline V gene are SGHKS and YYEKEE (reference sequence). The CDR3 bases are TGTGCCAGCAACGGACATCCGGATCAGCCCCAGCATTTT. This translates into CASNGHPDQPQHF.

The CDR3 DNA sequence: TGTGCCAGCAGTTACTTTATCTCCTCGACAGGTTATGGCTACACCTTC. Its translation: CASSYFISSTGYGYTF. The chain uses TRBV6-5 and TRBJ1-2, with D possibly TRBD1 on 6 matching bases. Trimming removed 1 base at V and 5 bases at J, with 17 bases between. The germline gives CDR1 MNHEY, CDR2 SVGAGI. The CDR3 loop spans 16 amino acids.

This chain joins TRBV7-9 and TRBJ1-4; the match to TRBD1 covers 10 bases. Germline V gene lookup returns CDR1 SEHNR and CDR2 FQNEAQ (reference sequence). This CDR3 is built from 18 residues. The V segment lost 5 bases and the J segment 2 bases; nucleotides outside the gene matches: 11. CDR3 coding DNA: TGTGCCAGCAGCCTTCCAGGACAGGGGGTTCAGACTAATGAAAAACTGTTTTTT. Residues: CASSLPGQGVQTNEKLFF.

The chain couples TRBV7-8 to TRBJ1-5; D may be TRBD1 (5 bases). V lost 5 bases to trimming and J lost 1 base, with 18 bases between them. This CDR3 region has 17 residues. Germline V gene data show CDR1 as SGHVS and CDR2 as FQNEAQ. CDR3 protein: CASSRGTSPGSNQPQHF. CDR3 in DNA: TGTGCCAGCAGCCGAGGGACCTCTCCGGGGAGCAATCAGCCCCAGCATTTT. The full variable domain, in which reference TRBV7-8 and TRBJ1-5 provide the parts outside the CDR3, is GAGVSQSPRYKVAKRGQDVALRCDPISGHVSLFWYQQALGQGPEFLTYFQNEAQLDKSGLPSDRFFAERPEGSVSTLKIQRTQQEDSAVYLCASSRGTSPGSNQPQHFGDGTRLSIL.

Only a few counts were recorded for this clone. The chain carries TRBV19 and TRBJ1-1; D call uncertain. The CDR3 sequence is 15 residues long. In germline, CDR1 is LNHDA, CDR2 SQIVND (reference sequence). The V gene lost 3 bases and the J gene lost 1 base, with 12 bases spanning the gap. This CDR3 is CASSIVGGKNTEAFF. The CDR3 nucleotides are TGTGCCAGTAGTATTGTAGGCGGGAAGAACACTGAAGCTTTCTTT.

The J gene is TRBJ2-3, the V gene TRBV18; 11 nucleotides match TRBD2. Germline V gives CDR1 KGHSH, CDR2 LQKENI. The CDR3 spans 15 residues. The V segment lost 3 bases and the J segment 10 bases; nucleotides outside the gene matches: 9. The chain's CDR3 is CASSPALAGGEAQYF. CDR3 in DNA: TGTGCCAGCTCACCGGCGCTAGCGGGGGGTGAGGCGCAGTATTTT. The entire variable domain, with the rest obtained from reference TRBV18 and TRBJ2-3, is as follows: NAGVMQNPRHLVRRRGQEARLRCSPMKGHSHVYWYRQLPEEGLKFMVYLQKENIIDESGMPKERFSAEFPKEGPSILRIQQVVRGDSAAYFCASSPALAGGEAQYFGPGTRLTVL.

This clone was observed a handful of times. The chain recombines TRBV4-1 with TRBJ1-6; D call uncertain. Germline-derived CDR1 and CDR2 are MGHRA and YSYEKL. V was shortened by 8 bases and J by 7 bases, with 12 bases between the two germline ends. CDR3 size: 13 residues. The CDR3 here is CASRELYNSPLHF. The CDR3 nucleotides are TGCGCCAGCCGGGAACTTTACAATTCACCCCTCCACTTT.

The chain is built from TRBV2 and TRBJ1-4, with D maybe TRBD1 (5 bases). CDR1 SNHLY and CDR2 FYNNEI come from the germline V gene. Trimming removed 3 bases from V and 10 bases from J, with 24 bases in between. This CDR3 comprises 17 residues. CDR3 loop: CASSERGSETGGLKLFF. Written as DNA, the CDR3 is TGTGCCAGCAGTGAGCGGGGCTCGGAGACTGGGGGACTAAAACTGTTTTTT.

V usage is TRBV19 and J usage is TRBJ1-4, with 7 bases lining up with TRBD1. V lost 4 bases, J lost 6 bases, and 11 bases stayed unmatched. The CDR3 is 16 amino acids. Germline lookup yields CDR1 LNHDA and CDR2 SQIVND (reference sequence). CDR3: CASSRPGQAPYEKLFF. The CDR3 region has the DNA TGTGCCAGTAGTAGGCCCGGACAGGCACCTTATGAAAAACTGTTTTTT. Together with reference TRBV19 and TRBJ1-4, the CDR3 gives the full variable domain: DGGITQSPKYLFRKEGQNVTLSCEQNLNHDAMYWYRQDPGQGLRLIYYSQIVNDFQKGDIAEGYSVSREKKESFPLTVTSAQKNPTAFYLCASSRPGQAPYEKLFFGSGTQLSVL.

The rearrangement links TRBV7-2 to TRBJ2-7; TRBD2 matches 13 bases. With V trimmed by 3 bases and J by 3 bases, 5 bases remained unmatched. CDR1 and CDR2 (germline): SGHTA, FQGNSA. The CDR3 has 16 amino acids. The CDR3 region is CASSLGLAGKDYEQYF. The CDR3 nucleotides read TGTGCCAGCAGCTTGGGACTAGCGGGGAAAGACTACGAGCAGTACTTC.

The rearrangement uses TRBV5-1 and TRBJ1-1; weak D call: TRBD1 (5 bases). V dropped 4 bases and J dropped 5 bases, with 9 bases sitting between them. The germline gives CDR1 SGHRS, CDR2 YFSETQ. This CDR3 contains 12 residues. The CDR3 loop reads CASSAGPTEAFF. In DNA form, the CDR3 reads TGCGCCAGCAGCGCAGGGCCAACTGAAGCTTTCTTT.

The CDR3 region has the DNA TGCAGCGTTCTGGGTGTAGCGGAGACCCAGTACTTC. This gives the protein CSVLGVAETQYF. This rearrangement joins TRBV29-1 to TRBJ2-5; a weak D match, TRBD2 (5 bases). The CDR3 totals 12 residues. In germline, CDR1 is SQVTM, CDR2 ANQGSEA. V dropped 5 bases and J dropped 5 bases, with 12 bases sitting between them.

V gene TRBV5-1 combines with J gene TRBJ2-2; 8 bases are a match to TRBD1. Per the germline V gene, CDR1 is SGHRS and CDR2 is YFSETQ. V lost 4 bases, J lost 1 base, and 3 bases stayed unmatched. The CDR3 is made up of 15 amino acids. The CDR3 spells CASSVDRVNTGELFF. CDR3 coding DNA: TGCGCCAGCAGCGTGGACAGGGTGAACACCGGGGAGCTGTTTTTT.

The chain has TRBV5-1 and TRBJ1-6, with TRBD1 matching 7 bases. CDR1 is SGHRS and CDR2 is YFSETQ in the germline V gene. The V segment lost 0 bases and the J segment 7 bases; nucleotides outside the gene matches: 4. This CDR3 is 15 amino acids long. This chain's CDR3 is CASSLEGQRNSPLHF. The CDR3 DNA is TGCGCCAGCAGCTTGGAGGGACAGCGCAATTCACCCCTCCACTTT.

The chain is built from TRBV18 and TRBJ2-2, with TRBD1 identical over 7 bases. The CDR3 contains 16 residues. Germline V gene data show CDR1 as KGHSH and CDR2 as LQKENI. The trim removed 3 bases at V and 1 base at J, leaving 5 bases unmatched. In DNA, the CDR3 is TGTGCCAGCTCACCGTCGAGGACAGGGAACACCGGGGAGCTGTTTTTT. Translated: CASSPSRTGNTGELFF.

The chain couples TRBV20-1 to TRBJ1-2; D remains ambiguous. The CDR3 is made up of 10 amino acids. Trimming took off 6 bases at V and 8 bases at J, with 10 bases between the two ends. Germline V gene sequence: CDR1 DFQATT, CDR2 SNEGSKA (reference sequence). CDR3 sequence (DNA): TGCAGTGCCGACTCGGGGGGCTACACCTTC. Translation gives CSADSGGYTF.

V gene TRBV5-1 combines with J gene TRBJ1-1; D unclear. The V end was cut by 3 bases, the J end by 0 bases, with 12 bases between. The germline V gene encodes CDR1 SGHRS and CDR2 YFSETQ. The CDR3 covers 15 residues. In nucleotides, the CDR3 is TGCGCCAGCAGCTCTTACAGCGGAATGAACACTGAAGCTTTCTTT. This codes for CASSSYSGMNTEAFF.